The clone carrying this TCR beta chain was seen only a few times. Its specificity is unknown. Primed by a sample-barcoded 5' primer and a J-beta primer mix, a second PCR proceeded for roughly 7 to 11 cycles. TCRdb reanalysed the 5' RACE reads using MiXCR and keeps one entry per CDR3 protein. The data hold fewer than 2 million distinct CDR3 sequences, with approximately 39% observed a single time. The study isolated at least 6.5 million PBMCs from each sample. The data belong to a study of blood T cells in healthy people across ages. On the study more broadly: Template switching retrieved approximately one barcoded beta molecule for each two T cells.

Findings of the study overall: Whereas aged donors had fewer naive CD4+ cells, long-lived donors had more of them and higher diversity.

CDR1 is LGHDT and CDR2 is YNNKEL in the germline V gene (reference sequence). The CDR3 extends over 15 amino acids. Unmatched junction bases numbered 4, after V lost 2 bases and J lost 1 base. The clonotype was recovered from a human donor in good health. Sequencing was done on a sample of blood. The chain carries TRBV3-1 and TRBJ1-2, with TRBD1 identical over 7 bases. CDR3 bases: TGTGCCAGCAGCCAATGGGACAGACTTAACTATGGCTACACCTTC. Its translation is CASSQWDRLNYGYTF.